This TCR beta chain was obtained from a study of blood T cell repertoires in COVID-19. Study summary: Whether acute or convalescent, the COVID-19 samples came from the United States, Italy and Spain. In each case, the material was cDNA or gDNA derived from T cells, B-cell-depleted T cells, or PBMCs.

In the original workflow: Reference gene primers were amplified, and this amplification served to estimate nucleated cell counts. Generated by immunoSEQ multiplex PCR, the TCRdb table keeps only in-frame clones and is missing some. D and trimming were read from the DNA, whereas the V and J calls and clone size are those reported in that table. The data contain over 110,000 clones, about 87% of them singletons. The TCR originated in a woman aged 50 to 60 with acute or convalescent COVID-19. The sample was peripheral blood.

As DNA, the CDR3 is TGTGCCAGCAGCTTATACAGGGGCCGGAACACTGAAGCTTTCTTT. Translating gives CASSLYRGRNTEAFF. This rearrangement joins TRBV5-6 to TRBJ1-1; 7 nucleotides line up with TRBD1. The trim removed 2 bases at V and 1 base at J, leaving 5 bases unmatched. This CDR3 comprises 15 residues. Germline V gives CDR1 SGHDT, CDR2 YYEEEE.